The 25 T cell receptor beta chains below come from one sample, sequenced in a study of vaccination effects on CD4 cells after COVID-19. Sequencing was performed with immunoSEQ multiplex PCR; in TCRdb, only in-frame clones are kept and a portion is missing. The sample carries about 40,000 clones, 66% recorded once. Prior to sequencing, the ViraFEST assay stimulated PBMC with viral peptide pools, which expanded the antigen-specific CD4+ T cells. Scientists isolated CD4+ T cells after an approximately 11-day culture period ended. Vaccine recipients lacked prior SARS-CoV-2 infection and had negative nucleocapsid antibodies. Their specific antigens are unknown. The sequenced sample was CD4+ T cells from PBMCs cultured with HCoV-OC43 spike peptides, obtained before COVID-19 vaccination. Subset: HCoV-OC43 spike overlapping peptide pool stimulation. The receptors derive from a human donor who received a COVID-19 vaccine.

V gene TRBV3-1 (or the pseudogene TRBV3-2) combines with J gene TRBJ2-2; D not certain. CDR1 and CDR2 from the germline V gene are LGHDT and YNNKEL (reference sequence). V lost 2 bases to trimming and J lost 5 bases, with 12 bases between them. The CDR3 has 15 residues. The CDR3 sequence is CASSQSYSGTGELFF. Here the CDR3 DNA reads TGTGCCAGCAGCCAAAGCTACAGTGGGACCGGGGAGCTGTTTTTT.

By sample fraction, this clone is medium-sized. This chain links TRBV11-3 with TRBJ2-1, with TRBD2 matching over 7 bases. This CDR3 spans 18 amino acids. Germline loops: CDR1 SGHNT, CDR2 YENEEA. V lost 0 bases, J lost 2 bases, and 10 bases stayed unmatched. CDR3 sequence reads: CASSLDQGGSGTYNEQFF. The CDR3 nucleotides read TGTGCCAGCAGCTTAGATCAGGGCGGGAGCGGGACCTACAATGAGCAGTTCTTC.

This chain connects TRBV14 to TRBJ2-5; D is unresolved. V shed 1 base and J shed 6 bases, with 6 bases lying between them. There are 12 residues in the CDR3. The germline V gene encodes CDR1 SGHDN and CDR2 FVKESK. The CDR3 loop is CASSQGFQTQYF. Written as DNA, the CDR3 is TGTGCCAGCAGCCAAGGGTTTCAGACCCAGTACTTC. Combining the CDR3 with reference TRBV14 and TRBJ2-5 gives the whole variable domain EAGVTQFPSHSVIEKGQTVTLRCDPISGHDNLYWYRRVMGKEIKFLLHFVKESKQDESGMPNNRFLAERTGGTYSTLKVQPAELEDSGVYFCASSQGFQTQYFGPGTRLLVL.

V is TRBV10-3 and J is TRBJ2-6; D might be TRBD2 (6 bases). Germline lookup yields CDR1 ENHRY and CDR2 SYGVKD. Deletions cut 9 bases from V and 4 bases from J, with 10 bases between. The CDR3 is 13 amino acids. The DNA of the CDR3 is TGTGCCATTAGGACTATCGGGGCCAACGTCCTGACTTTC. This encodes CAIRTIGANVLTF.

V gene TRBV5-1 combines with J gene TRBJ2-3, with D possibly being TRBD1 (6 bases). Per germline, CDR1 SGHRS and CDR2 YFSETQ. With 2 bases removed from V and 1 base from J, the gap between germline ends came to 20 bases. The CDR3 has 18 amino acids. CDR3 protein: CASSFDRPGHLRTDTQYF. The CDR3, as DNA: TGCGCCAGCAGCTTCGACAGACCGGGACACCTCCGCACAGATACGCAGTATTTT.

The CDR3 protein is CASSQGHQGLEVPQHF. CDR3 bases: TGTGCCAGCAGCCAGGGCCACCAGGGGTTGGAGGTGCCCCAGCATTTT. The chain is built from TRBV3-1 (or the pseudogene TRBV3-2) and TRBJ1-5; possible D gene TRBD1, 6 bases. CDR1 and CDR2 from the germline V gene are LGHDT and YNNKEL (reference sequence). The CDR3 extends over 16 amino acids. The ends were cut back, 3 bases at V and 9 bases at J, with 21 bases in the middle.

In this sample, this clone turned up a few times. The chain employs TRBV5-1 and TRBJ2-5; maybe TRBD1 (6 bases). The germline V and J ends were trimmed by 4 bases and 0 bases, with 10 bases remaining between them. The CDR3 loop spans 14 amino acids. Germline CDR1 SGHRS, CDR2 YFSETQ. The CDR3 bases are TGCGCCAGCAGCGGAGGACAGTACCAAGAGACCCAGTACTTC. It is translated as CASSGGQYQETQYF.

The chain uses TRBV6-2 or TRBV6-3 and TRBJ1-2; no clear D. Germline-derived CDR1 and CDR2 are MNHEY and SVGEGT. The CDR3 totals 14 residues. Deletions cut 2 bases from V and 10 bases from J, with 17 bases between. As DNA, the CDR3 is TGTGCCAGCAGTTACCTTAGGACCCGAACCGACTACACCTTC. Its protein is CASSYLRTRTDYTF.

The V gene is TRBV3-1 (or the pseudogene TRBV3-2), the J gene TRBJ2-7, with 8 bases that match TRBD2. V trimming: 0 bases; J trimming: 4 bases; junction bases outside the gene matches: 11. Germline CDR1 LGHDT, CDR2 YNNKEL (reference sequence). This CDR3 is 17 amino acids long. As DNA, the CDR3 is TGTGCCAGCAGCCAAGATTGGGGGTCTAGCGGGTTGTACGAGCAGTACTTC. It yields the protein CASSQDWGSSGLYEQYF.

The rearrangement joins TRBV5-1 to TRBJ2-1; D perhaps matches TRBD2 (5 bases). Trimming removed 2 bases from V and 4 bases from J, with 13 bases in between. Germline V gene lookup returns CDR1 SGHRS and CDR2 YFSETQ. CDR3 size: 15 residues. CDR3 DNA: TGCGCCAGCAGCTTTCAATTTGAGGGTTACAATGAGCAGTTCTTC. Translating it yields CASSFQFEGYNEQFF.

The chain employs TRBV9 and TRBJ1-1; possibly TRBD1 for D (5 bases). CDR3 size: 15 residues. From germline, CDR1 is SGDLS and CDR2 YYNGEE. V lost 1 base to trimming and J lost 4 bases, with 14 bases between them. The CDR3 is CASSVKGAASTEAFF. DNA for the CDR3: TGTGCCAGCAGCGTAAAAGGGGCTGCGAGCACTGAAGCTTTCTTT.

The rearrangement joins TRBV18 to TRBJ1-4; 9 positions agree with TRBD1. CDR3 length: 15 residues. Germline assignment: CDR1 KGHSH and CDR2 LQKENI. J was trimmed by 2 bases and V by 6 bases; bases with no gene match: 4. CDR3: CASSPDRGTNEKLFF. CDR3 DNA: TGTGCCAGCTCGCCCGACAGGGGGACTAATGAAAAACTGTTTTTT.

The chain uses TRBV4-1 and TRBJ1-1; no clear D gene. Trimming took off 3 bases at V and 4 bases at J, with 18 bases between the two ends. CDR1 MGHRA and CDR2 YSYEKL come from the germline V gene. This CDR3 region has 16 residues. CDR3 bases: TGCGCCAGCAGCCACTATGGGTTCCCCACTTTCACTGAAGCTTTCTTT. This translates into CASSHYGFPTFTEAFF.

The chain employs TRBV10-3 and TRBJ2-5, with a weak D call TRBD1 (6 bases). The germline V and J ends were trimmed by 5 bases and 0 bases, with 13 bases remaining between them. Germline V gene sequence: CDR1 ENHRY, CDR2 SYGVKD. CDR3 length: 15 amino acids. The CDR3 sequence is CAISFVQGNQETQYF. As DNA, the CDR3 is TGTGCCATCAGTTTCGTACAGGGTAACCAAGAGACCCAGTACTTC.

The chain has TRBV10-3 and TRBJ1-1, with D possibly TRBD1 on 6 matching bases. The CDR3 consists of 15 residues. Germline V gene data show CDR1 as ENHRY and CDR2 as SYGVKD. The V end was cut by 6 bases, the J end by 0 bases, with 14 bases between. CDR3 sequence: CAIRPAQGLNTEAFF. In DNA form, the CDR3 reads TGTGCCATCAGGCCCGCACAGGGTTTGAACACTGAAGCTTTCTTT.

This rearrangement joins TRBV6-5 to TRBJ2-7, with D possibly being TRBD1 (6 bases). The germline V and J ends were trimmed by 10 bases and 3 bases, with 22 bases remaining between them. CDR3 length: 15 residues. Per germline, CDR1 MNHEY and CDR2 SVGAGI. CDR3 in DNA: TGTGCCAACCCCCATTCGGCAGGGGAAAACTACGAGCAGTACTTC. Translating gives CANPHSAGENYEQYF.

The chain is built from TRBV13 and TRBJ2-5, with 8 bases fitting TRBD1. Germline V lookup: CDR1 PRHDT, CDR2 FYEKMQ (reference sequence). The CDR3 is made up of 15 amino acids. J was trimmed by 4 bases and V by 5 bases; bases with no gene match: 9. CDR3 nucleotide sequence: TGTGCCAGCAGCCTCCGAGGACAGGGTGTAGAGACCCAGTACTTC. Protein: CASSLRGQGVETQYF. Full variable domain (outside the CDR3, taken from reference TRBV13 and TRBJ2-5): AAGVIQSPRHLIKEKRETATLKCYPIPRHDTVYWYQQGPGQDPQFLISFYEKMQSDKGSIPDRFSAQQFSDYHSELNMSSLELGDSALYFCASSLRGQGVETQYFGPGTRLLVL.

V is TRBV6-1 and J is TRBJ2-3, with D hard to call. The CDR3 is 18 amino acids. CDR1 MNHNS and CDR2 SASEGT come from the germline V gene. The V end lost 2 bases, the J end lost 2 bases, and 20 bases lay between the germline ends. The CDR3 coding sequence is TGTGCCAGCAGTGAATTAGTCTCCGGTGATAGCCACACAGATACGCAGTATTTT. This sequence encodes CASSELVSGDSHTDTQYF.

To note about this clone: A junction boundary mismatches the germline segment, possibly from a read error. J is TRBJ1-6 and V is TRBV3-1 (or the pseudogene TRBV3-2), with a tentative D call TRBD1 (6 bases). The CDR3 contains 15 residues. From germline, CDR1 is LGHDT and CDR2 YNNKEL (reference sequence). The CDR3 sequence: CASNQRRGSSSPLHF. Written as DNA, the CDR3 is TGTGCCAGCAACCAACGCAGGGGAAGCTCCTCACCCCTCCACTTT.

This sequence joins TRBV4-1 and TRBJ2-1; TRBD1 matches 7 bases. The length of the CDR3 is 15 residues. Germline-derived CDR1 and CDR2 are MGHRA and YSYEKL. V was clipped by 4 bases and J by 10 bases; unmatched bases: 13. CDR3 sequence: CASSPPRAGGREQFF. The CDR3 DNA reads TGCGCCAGCAGCCCCCCGCGGGCAGGGGGTCGCGAGCAGTTCTTC.

This clone was detected only a few times. This sequence joins TRBV5-8 and TRBJ1-1; a weak D match, TRBD1 (5 bases). V was shortened by 0 bases and J by 4 bases, with 13 bases between the two germline ends. The length of the CDR3 is 15 residues. Per the germline V gene, CDR1 is SGHTS and CDR2 is YDEGEE. CDR3 sequence: CASSLGAGLSTEAFF. The CDR3 nucleotides read TGTGCCAGCAGCTTGGGGGCAGGGTTATCCACTGAAGCTTTCTTT.

CDR3 sequence (DNA): TGTGCCAGCAGTGTTCTAGCTGAGACCGGGGAGCTGTTTTTT. Residues: CASSVLAETGELFF. This rearrangement joins TRBV6-4 to TRBJ2-2; D may be TRBD2 (5 bases). From germline, CDR1 is MRHNA and CDR2 SNTAGT. V lost 4 bases to trimming and J lost 5 bases, with 11 bases between them. The CDR3 totals 14 residues.

The chain carries TRBV6-5 and TRBJ1-2; TRBD1 is a possible D gene (6 bases). Germline V lookup: CDR1 MNHEY, CDR2 SVGAGI. This CDR3 is 14 amino acids long. The V end was cut by 5 bases, the J end by 2 bases, with 12 bases between. CDR3 DNA sequence: TGTGCCAGCAGTCCAGGTGGACAGAACTATGGCTACACCTTC. This sequence encodes CASSPGGQNYGYTF.

This clone came up once. The rearrangement links TRBV23-1 to TRBJ1-6; D not certain. TRBV23-1 is an ORF, with its function uncertain. Trimming took 8 bases from V and 3 from J, leaving 20 bases between them. The CDR3 spans 17 residues. The CDR3 DNA reads TGCGCCAGCTGTTCACGTGGGGTATTGCTCTATAATTCACCCCTCCACTTT. This gives the protein CASCSRGVLLYNSPLHF.

This clone was seen a few times. The chain uses TRBV12-3 or TRBV12-4 and TRBJ1-2; D unclear. V lost 5 bases to trimming and J lost 0 bases, with 7 bases between them. This CDR3 is 13 amino acids long. The CDR3 sequence is CASSPAANYGYTF. In DNA, the CDR3 is TGTGCCAGCAGTCCCGCCGCTAACTATGGCTACACCTTC.